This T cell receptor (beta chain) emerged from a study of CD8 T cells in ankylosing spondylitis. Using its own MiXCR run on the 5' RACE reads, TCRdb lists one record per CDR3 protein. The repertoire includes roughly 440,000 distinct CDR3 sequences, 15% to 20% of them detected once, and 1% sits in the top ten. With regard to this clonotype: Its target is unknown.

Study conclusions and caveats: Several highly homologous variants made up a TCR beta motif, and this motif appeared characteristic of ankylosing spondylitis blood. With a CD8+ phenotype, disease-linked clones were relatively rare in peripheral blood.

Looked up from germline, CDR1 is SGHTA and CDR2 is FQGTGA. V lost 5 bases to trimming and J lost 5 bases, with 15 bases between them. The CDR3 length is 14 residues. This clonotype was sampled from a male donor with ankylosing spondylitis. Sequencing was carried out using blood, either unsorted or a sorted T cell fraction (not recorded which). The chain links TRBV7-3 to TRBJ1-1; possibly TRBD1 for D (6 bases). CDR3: CASSLTGGATEAFF. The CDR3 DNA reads TGTGCCAGCAGCCTCACGGGGGGGGCGACTGAAGCTTTCTTT.